Each of the 7 T cell receptor beta chains below was sequenced from the same sample in a study of blood T cell repertoires in COVID-19. Only in-frame clones appear in the TCRdb table, and some are missing; sequencing was by immunoSEQ multiplex PCR. The repertoire holds 70,000 to 95,000 clones, with about 82% as singletons. The sample was peripheral blood. The receptor source for this set is a woman in her 70s with active or convalescent COVID-19.

This clone was observed once. The V call is TRBV4-1, the J call TRBJ2-7; a possible D gene is TRBD2 (6 bases). CDR3 length: 15 amino acids. V dropped 1 base and J dropped 2 bases, with 12 bases sitting between them. Germline CDR1 and CDR2: MGHRA and YSYEKL. The CDR3, as DNA: TGCGCCAGCAGCCAAGGGGCGGGCGGGGCCTACGAGCAGTACTTC. This codes for CASSQGAGGAYEQYF.

V gene TRBV7-2 combines with J gene TRBJ2-3; D is perhaps TRBD2 (6 bases). The germline CDR1 and CDR2 sequences are SGHTA and FQGNSA. V was trimmed by 5 bases and J by 2 bases, leaving 8 bases between them. The CDR3 loop spans 13 amino acids. The CDR3, as DNA: TGTGCCAGCAGCCTGGGACTCACAGATACGCAGTATTTT. Its protein is CASSLGLTDTQYF.

The rearrangement links TRBV4-1 to TRBJ2-3; D possibly corresponds to TRBD2 (6 bases). Germline V gene data show CDR1 as MGHRA and CDR2 as YSYEKL. This CDR3 region has 16 residues. The V end was cut by 4 bases, the J end by 4 bases, with 18 bases between. DNA for the CDR3: TGCGCCAGCAGCCGGGGGGACTTCCTACGCCCAGATACGCAGTATTTT. This codes for CASSRGDFLRPDTQYF.

This chain links TRBV2 with TRBJ2-1, with D possibly TRBD2 on 6 matching bases. Germline CDR1 SNHLY, CDR2 FYNNEI. CDR3 size: 15 residues. Trimming took off 7 bases at V and 0 bases at J, with 13 bases between the two ends. The CDR3 sequence is CASKLAVSSYNEQFF. Written as DNA, the CDR3 is TGTGCCAGCAAGTTAGCGGTGAGCTCCTACAATGAGCAGTTCTTC. The full variable domain, in which reference TRBV2 and TRBJ2-1 provide the parts outside the CDR3, is EPEVTQTPSHQVTQMGQEVILRCVPISNHLYFYWYRQILGQKVEFLVSFYNNEISEKSEIFDDQFSVERPDGSNFTLKIRSTKLEDSAMYFCASKLAVSSYNEQFFGPGTRLTVL.

This chain connects TRBV28 to TRBJ1-2, with 10 bases identical to TRBD1. J lost 0 bases, V lost 8 bases, and 3 bases had no gene match. The CDR3 loop spans 14 amino acids. CDR1 is MDHEN and CDR2 is SYDVKM in the germline V gene. CDR3 sequence: CASSGQGTNYGYTF. In DNA form, the CDR3 reads TGTGCCAGCTCGGGACAGGGGACTAACTATGGCTACACCTTC.

The J gene is TRBJ2-5, the V gene TRBV7-2; the match to TRBD1 covers 10 bases. The junction had 2 bases not matched to a gene; V was cut back by 5 bases and J by 2 bases. The germline V gene has CDR1 SGHTA and CDR2 FQGNSA. The CDR3 runs 14 residues. The CDR3 DNA reads as TGTGCCAGCAGCCAGGACAGGGGGCAAGAGACCCAGTACTTC. Encoded protein: CASSQDRGQETQYF. The full variable domain, in which reference TRBV7-2 and TRBJ2-5 provide the parts outside the CDR3, is GAGVSQSPSNKVTEKGKDVELRCDPISGHTALYWYRQSLGQGLEFLIYFQGNSAPDKSGLPSDRFSAERTGGSVSTLTIQRTQQEDSAVYLCASSQDRGQETQYFGPGTRLLVL.

The chain recombines TRBV12-3 or TRBV12-4 with TRBJ1-1; 7 bases are a match to TRBD1. V shed 5 bases, J shed 1 base, and the junction held 1 base outside the gene matches. This CDR3 contains 13 residues. The CDR3 DNA reads TGTGCCAGCAGTCGACAGGGGAACACTGAAGCTTTCTTT. Translating it yields CASSRQGNTEAFF.